Presented here are 28 T cell receptor beta chains from one specimen sequenced in a study of T cells in Graves' hyperthyroidism and ophthalmopathy (dated by TCRdb to between 2018 and 2020). Receptor libraries were prepared by multiplex PCR. Sequencer: Illumina HiSeq 2000. The TCR beta CDR3 regions were amplified from the RNA transcripts. A first-round RT-PCR of the TCR CDR3 used the HTBI primer set with the Qiagen OneStep RT-PCR kit. The public sequencing data were trimmed at Q25 with fastp and processed into clonotypes with MiXCR by TCRdb, which kept only in-frame beta chains. Duplicate CDR3 protein sequences are folded into a single record with the most common DNA and genes. Across this sample there are more than 500,000 distinct CDR3 sequences, with about 16% seen only once. The ten biggest clones cover approximately 30% of the sample. Material for sequencing was blood. These receptor sequences come from a woman in her thirties with Graves' ophthalmopathy.

The table lists this clonotype with many counts. The chain links TRBV7-9 to TRBJ1-6; D gene uncertain. Trimming stripped 1 base from V and 7 bases from J, with 14 bases between. The CDR3 contains 16 residues. Germline assignment: CDR1 SEHNR and CDR2 FQNEAQ (reference sequence). The CDR3 loop is CASSLEADGPNSPLHF. The CDR3 coding sequence is TGTGCCAGCAGCTTAGAGGCTGACGGCCCGAATTCACCCCTCCACTTT.

The V gene is TRBV3-1, the J gene TRBJ2-3; TRBD2 matches 10 bases. The trim removed 0 bases at V and 2 bases at J, leaving 17 bases unmatched. This CDR3 is built from 21 residues. Germline assignment: CDR1 LGHDT and CDR2 YNNKEL (reference sequence). The CDR3 bases are TGTGCCAGCAGCCAAGAACTGCCGGACAGTCTAGCGGGAGAGGACACAGATACGCAGTATTTT. It codes for CASSQELPDSLAGEDTDTQYF.

This clonotype came up once. The rearrangement joins TRBV14 to TRBJ2-7; TRBD1 might be the D (6 bases). This CDR3 is built from 14 residues. Trimming removed 2 bases at V and 1 base at J, with 9 bases between. The germline V gene has CDR1 SGHDN and CDR2 FVKESK. CDR3 coding DNA: TGTGCCAGCAGCCAATTCACAGGGTCCTACGAGCAGTACTTC. It specifies CASSQFTGSYEQYF.

There are a few counts of this clonotype. CDR3 amino acids: CASSQVSAGGLYEQFF. The CDR3 region has the DNA TGCGCCAGCAGCCAAGTGTCAGCGGGAGGGCTATATGAGCAGTTCTTC. The rearrangement links TRBV4-1 to TRBJ2-1; 10 nucleotides line up with TRBD2. This CDR3 has 16 amino acids. Losses at the gene ends were 1 base for V and 8 bases for J; bases not matched to a gene: 8. Germline CDR1 MGHRA, CDR2 YSYEKL.

Ten or more counts support this clonotype. The V call is TRBV20-1, the J call TRBJ2-5, with 7 nucleotides matching TRBD1. This CDR3 is built from 14 residues. The V gene's germline CDR1 is DFQATT and CDR2 SNEGSKA (reference sequence). Unmatched junction bases numbered 9, after V lost 6 bases and J lost 2 bases. This chain's CDR3 is CSATRGQLQETQYF. In DNA form, the CDR3 reads TGCAGTGCAACGAGGGGGCAACTACAAGAGACCCAGTACTTC.

A word on this clonotype: This clone may be a read error of a much larger clone one base away. The rearrangement joins TRBV28 to TRBJ2-7; D not resolved. From germline, CDR1 is MDHEN and CDR2 SYDVKM. Trimming took 6 bases from V and 5 from J, leaving 8 bases between them. The CDR3 length is 11 residues. The CDR3 region is CASSRHDEQYF. DNA of the CDR3: TGTGCCAGCAGCCGACATGACGAGCAGTACTTC.

This clonotype came up many times. V usage is TRBV6-1 and J usage is TRBJ1-5; 9 nucleotides agree with TRBD1. The CDR3 length is 15 residues. Per the germline V gene, CDR1 is MNHNS and CDR2 is SASEGT. V lost 8 bases and J lost 4; bases outside the gene matches: 9. This CDR3 is CASGQGWTGNQPQHF. The CDR3 DNA reads as TGTGCCAGCGGACAGGGGTGGACGGGGAATCAGCCCCAGCATTTT.

This clonotype was recorded at least ten times. This sequence joins TRBV30 and TRBJ1-6; D is unclear. This CDR3 has 12 amino acids. V was pared by 4 bases and J by 15 bases, with 16 bases between. Germline V gives CDR1 GTSNPN, CDR2 SVGIG (reference sequence). The CDR3 coding sequence is TGTGCCTGGATCCAAACTCCAGAGAACCTCCACTTT. This encodes CAWIQTPENLHF.

This clonotype has just a few counts. The rearrangement links TRBV28 to TRBJ2-2; D assignment may be TRBD1 or TRBD2 (5 bases each). Trimming stripped 5 bases from V and 0 bases from J, with 13 bases between. The CDR3 length is 16 residues. Per germline, CDR1 MDHEN and CDR2 SYDVKM. CDR3 protein: CASSPFGAPNTGELFF. CDR3 DNA sequence: TGTGCCAGCAGTCCTTTCGGGGCTCCGAACACCGGGGAGCTGTTTTTT. Filled out from reference TRBV28 and TRBJ2-2, the complete variable domain reads DVKVTQSSRYLVKRTGEKVFLECVQDMDHENMFWYRQDPGLGLRLIYFSYDVKMKEKGDIPEGYSVSREKKERFSLILESASTNQTSMYLCASSPFGAPNTGELFFGEGSRLTVL.

This clonotype was counted ten times or more. This sequence joins TRBV10-3 and TRBJ2-5, with D hard to call. CDR1 and CDR2 from the germline V gene are ENHRY and SYGVKD. This CDR3 region has 14 residues. V was clipped by 0 bases and J by 5 bases, with 10 bases between them. CDR3 nucleotides: TGTGCCATCAGTGAGTCGGGGATCGGTGAGACCCAGTACTTC. Translating gives CAISESGIGETQYF.

This clonotype was seen repeatedly, ten times or more. The chain uses TRBV28 and TRBJ2-2; D is perhaps TRBD1 (6 bases). This CDR3 is 15 amino acids long. V was clipped by 5 bases and J by 4 bases, with 14 bases between them. Germline V gene lookup returns CDR1 MDHEN and CDR2 SYDVKM. In DNA, the CDR3 is TGTGCCAGCAGTCCCGGGACATACAGCACCGGGGAGCTGTTTTTT. The encoded protein is CASSPGTYSTGELFF.

This clonotype was found a few times. V and J are TRBV6-5 and TRBJ2-1, with D possibly matching TRBD1 (5 bases). Germline CDR1 reads MNHEY; CDR2 reads SVGAGI. This CDR3 has 14 residues. Trimming removed 3 bases at V and 6 bases at J, with 12 bases between. CDR3 in amino acids: CASSYSNTGNEQFF. CDR3 DNA: TGTGCCAGCAGTTATTCGAATACAGGCAATGAGCAGTTCTTC.

This clonotype appeared a few times. This rearrangement joins TRBV18 to TRBJ1-1; TRBD1 is a possible D gene (5 bases). The CDR3 contains 13 residues. CDR1 and CDR2 (germline): KGHSH, LQKENI. The germline V and J ends were trimmed by 5 bases and 3 bases, with 10 bases remaining between them. In nucleotides, the CDR3 is TGTGCCAGCTCAGGGGGTGAGGACACTGAAGCTTTCTTT. Its protein product is CASSGGEDTEAFF.

This clonotype was detected ten times or more. V is TRBV5-1 and J is TRBJ2-5; tentatively, D is TRBD1 (5 bases). CDR3 size: 15 residues. The V gene's germline CDR1 is SGHRS and CDR2 YFSETQ. With 0 bases removed from V and 4 bases from J, the gap between germline ends came to 13 bases. CDR3 coding DNA: TGCGCCAGCAGCTTGGAAAGGGGCGCCGGAGAGACCCAGTACTTC. Translated: CASSLERGAGETQYF.

This clonotype was counted ten times or more. The chain has TRBV20-1 and TRBJ2-1; D might be TRBD2 (5 bases). The CDR3 runs 12 residues. Germline values: CDR1 DFQATT, CDR2 SNEGSKA (reference sequence). V dropped 7 bases and J dropped 6 bases, with 13 bases sitting between them. CDR3 loop: CSVPGFGNEQFF. The DNA of the CDR3 is TGCAGTGTTCCGGGATTCGGCAATGAGCAGTTCTTC.

About this clonotype: Just one base apart from a much larger clone, this may be a read error. The V gene is TRBV20-1, the J gene TRBJ2-1; no firm D call. In germline, CDR1 is DFQATT, CDR2 SNEGSKA (reference sequence). CDR3 size: 11 residues. CDR3: CSASFYSEQFF. CDR3 coding DNA: TGCAGTGCTAGTTTCTACAGTGAGCAGTTCTTC.

This clonotype has a handful of counts. This rearrangement joins TRBV4-1 to TRBJ1-1, with 7 bases aligning to TRBD1. V shed 4 bases and J 0 bases; nucleotides not matched to a gene: 8. The germline CDR1 and CDR2 sequences are MGHRA and YSYEKL. The CDR3 is 16 amino acids. In DNA, the CDR3 is TGCGCCAGCAGCCCAAGAAGGGGACAGTTGAACACTGAAGCTTTCTTT. It specifies CASSPRRGQLNTEAFF.

This clonotype was recorded at least ten times. The chain has TRBV30 and TRBJ1-6; perhaps TRBD1 as D (6 bases). V was trimmed by 2 bases and J by 7 bases, leaving 12 bases between them. CDR1 GTSNPN and CDR2 SVGIG come from the germline V gene (reference sequence). CDR3 length: 14 amino acids. The CDR3 nucleotides are TGTGCCTGGAGTACCGGGACAAAGAATTCACCCCTCCACTTT. Its protein product is CAWSTGTKNSPLHF.

The rearrangement joins TRBV6-1 to TRBJ1-6, with 8 bases identical to TRBD1. This CDR3 comprises 14 residues. Germline V CDR1 and CDR2: MNHNS, SASEGT. V lost 6 bases and J lost 8; bases outside the gene matches: 6. The CDR3 sequence is CASRGQGWYSPLHF. The CDR3 DNA reads TGTGCCAGCAGAGGACAGGGATGGTATTCACCCCTCCACTTT.

At least ten counts were recorded for this clonotype. This chain links TRBV20-1 with TRBJ1-2; D is possibly TRBD1 (5 bases). V was pared by 3 bases and J by 4 bases, with 9 bases between. CDR1 and CDR2 from the germline V gene are DFQATT and SNEGSKA (reference sequence). This CDR3 spans 12 amino acids. The CDR3: CSARFQGYGYTF. For the CDR3, the DNA is TGCAGTGCTAGGTTTCAGGGCTATGGCTACACCTTC.

This clonotype was seen repeatedly, ten times or more. The V call is TRBV20-1, the J call TRBJ1-2; TRBD1 matches 7 bases. The J segment lost 7 bases and the V segment lost 5 bases, leaving 7 bases of the junction unmatched. This CDR3 has 12 amino acids. Germline CDR1 and CDR2: DFQATT and SNEGSKA (reference sequence). CDR3 bases: TGCAGTGCTGACCCGACAGGGCCTGGCTACACCTTC. As protein: CSADPTGPGYTF.

This clonotype was seen more than once but under ten times. The chain links TRBV7-2 to TRBJ2-7, with 9 bases aligning to TRBD2. Germline CDR1 and CDR2: SGHTA and FQGNSA. With V trimmed by 0 bases and J by 4 bases, 4 bases remained unmatched. The CDR3 covers 15 residues. The CDR3 sequence: CASSLAREGGYEQYF. As DNA, the CDR3 is TGTGCCAGCAGCTTAGCGCGGGAGGGGGGTTACGAGCAGTACTTC.

In the case of this clonotype: A much more abundant neighbour one base away suggests this may be a read error. The chain uses TRBV12-3 or TRBV12-4 and TRBJ2-7; perhaps D is TRBD1 or TRBD2 (5 bases each). This CDR3 spans 18 amino acids. CDR3 loop: CASSLLFRSSRESYEQHF. The CDR3 DNA follows: TGTGCCAGCAGTTTACTTTTTCGGAGCTCCAGGGAGTCCTACGAGCAGCACTTC.

The chain carries TRBV7-9 and TRBJ1-2; D might be TRBD1 (5 bases). V lost 1 base and J lost 8, with 8 bases in between. From germline, CDR1 is SEHNR and CDR2 FQNEAQ (reference sequence). The CDR3 loop spans 12 amino acids. The CDR3 nucleotides read TGTGCCAGCAGCTTAGGCGAGGGGGGCTACACCTTC. It yields the protein CASSLGEGGYTF.

This clonotype was found many times. The V and J genes are TRBV28 and TRBJ1-1, with D unclear. The CDR3 loop spans 16 amino acids. Germline lookup yields CDR1 MDHEN and CDR2 SYDVKM. V lost 2 bases, J lost 0 bases, and 13 bases lay in between. The CDR3 sequence: CASSLIPTAMNTEAFF. Here the CDR3 DNA reads TGTGCCAGCAGTTTAATTCCCACAGCCATGAACACTGAAGCTTTCTTT.

With respect to this clonotype: This may arise from a read error, as a much more abundant clone is one base away. The J gene is TRBJ2-5, the V gene TRBV2; D might be TRBD2 (6 bases). CDR1 and CDR2 (germline): SNHLY, FYNNEI. There are 15 residues in the CDR3. The DNA of the CDR3 is TGTGCCAGCAGTGAAGTCGGGGACTTCCAAGATACCCAGTACTTC. Its translation: CASSEVGDFQDTQYF.

This clonotype was seen a handful of times. The chain carries TRBV9 and TRBJ2-5; D unclear. V was pared by 2 bases and J by 4 bases, with 15 bases between. Per the germline V gene, CDR1 is SGDLS and CDR2 is YYNGEE. This CDR3 has 15 amino acids. CDR3: CASSVGSSGRETQYF. The CDR3, as DNA: TGTGCCAGCAGCGTTGGTAGTTCGGGTCGAGAGACCCAGTACTTC.

This clonotype was counted many times. The chain uses TRBV5-1 and TRBJ2-7; unclear D gene. The CDR3 has 15 amino acids. CDR1 and CDR2 (germline): SGHRS, YFSETQ. Deletions cut 4 bases from V and 0 bases from J, with 14 bases between. DNA for the CDR3: TGCGCCAGCAGCCCTTTCCGCTTCAGCTCCTACGAGCAGTACTTC. Protein product: CASSPFRFSSYEQYF.